The 29 T cell receptor beta chains below were found in one sample sequenced in a study of cytomegalovirus exposure and HLA in healthy donors. The PCR had 60 Vbeta and 13 Jbeta primers. Some clones are missing from TCRdb's copy, which holds only in-frame ones; the method was immunoSEQ multiplex PCR. The sample includes just over 200,000 clones, 82% of them seen just once. The source material was PBMCs. Source of these receptors: a woman aged 40 to 50 in good health and CMV-seronegative.

The CDR3: CASSLYGRSYEQYF. In DNA form, the CDR3 reads TGTGCCAGCAGCTTGTATGGCAGATCCTACGAGCAGTACTTC. This chain uses TRBV5-4 with TRBJ2-7, with unresolved D. Germline-derived CDR1 and CDR2 are SGHNT and YYREEE (reference sequence). CDR3 size: 14 residues. V was trimmed by 1 base and J by 1 base, leaving 9 bases between them. The variable domain in full, with the rest retrieved from reference TRBV5-4 and TRBJ2-7, is ETGVTQSPTHLIKTRGQQVTLRCSSQSGHNTVSWYQQALGQGPQFIFQYYREEENGRGNFPPRFSGLQFPNYSSELNVNALELDDSALYLCASSLYGRSYEQYFGPGTRLTVT.

This sequence joins TRBV27 and TRBJ2-3, with D maybe TRBD1 (5 bases). The V and J ends lost 4 bases and 2 bases respectively, with 10 bases between them. This CDR3 comprises 14 residues. Germline V gene lookup returns CDR1 MNHEY and CDR2 SMNVEV (reference sequence). The CDR3 loop reads CASSYQGLTDTQYF. The CDR3 DNA is TGTGCCAGCAGTTATCAGGGTCTCACAGATACGCAGTATTTT.

The V call is TRBV2, the J call TRBJ2-5, with 13 bases lining up with TRBD2. This CDR3 is built from 14 residues. Germline CDR1 reads SNHLY; CDR2 reads FYNNEI. Unmatched junction bases numbered 8, after V lost 7 bases and J lost 9 bases. DNA for the CDR3: TGTGCCAGCATCGAAACTAGCGGGAGGGCCCCCCAGTACTTC. It specifies CASIETSGRAPQYF. The variable domain in full, completed from reference TRBV2 and TRBJ2-5, reads EPEVTQTPSHQVTQMGQEVILRCVPISNHLYFYWYRQILGQKVEFLVSFYNNEISEKSEIFDDQFSVERPDGSNFTLKIRSTKLEDSAMYFCASIETSGRAPQYFGPGTRLLVL.

The chain links TRBV11-2 to TRBJ2-3, with 9 bases lining up with TRBD2. CDR3 length: 16 residues. The germline CDR1 and CDR2 sequences are SGHAT and FQNNGV. After removal of 0 bases from V and 0 bases from J, the junction contained 1 base not matched to a gene. The CDR3 here is CASSLEREGSTDTQYF. For the CDR3, the DNA is TGTGCCAGCAGCTTAGAGCGGGAGGGAAGCACAGATACGCAGTATTTT.

The rearrangement joins TRBV18 to TRBJ2-5; maybe TRBD2 (5 bases). The CDR3 totals 14 residues. The germline CDR1 and CDR2 sequences are KGHSH and LQKENI. With 6 bases removed from V and 0 bases from J, the gap between germline ends came to 11 bases. The CDR3 spells CASSPWRYQETQYF. CDR3 nucleotide sequence: TGTGCCAGCTCCCCCTGGAGGTACCAAGAGACCCAGTACTTC.

V is TRBV7-9 and J is TRBJ1-2, with D perhaps TRBD1 (5 bases). Germline V CDR1 and CDR2: SEHNR, FQNEAQ (reference sequence). This CDR3 contains 16 residues. Deletions cut 2 bases from V and 4 bases from J, with 17 bases between. CDR3 bases: TGTGCCAGCAGCTTATTGGGGGAGGGGCGCGGCTATGGCTACACCTTC. This sequence encodes CASSLLGEGRGYGYTF.

The chain employs TRBV28 and TRBJ2-1, with D perhaps matching TRBD1 (6 bases). Trimming took off 5 bases at V and 4 bases at J, with 21 bases between the two ends. Germline lookup yields CDR1 MDHEN and CDR2 SYDVKM. CDR3 length equals 17 residues. This chain's CDR3 is CASSPLQGITIYNEQFF. DNA for the CDR3: TGTGCCAGCAGTCCCCTACAGGGAATAACAATATACAATGAGCAGTTCTTC.

This rearrangement joins TRBV10-3 to TRBJ1-2; the D gene is possibly TRBD1 (6 bases). The germline V and J ends were trimmed by 3 bases and 3 bases, with 11 bases remaining between them. The germline CDR1 and CDR2 sequences are ENHRY and SYGVKD. The CDR3 has 14 residues. The CDR3 protein is CAISDGRGDYGYTF. The CDR3 DNA reads TGTGCCATCAGTGACGGCAGGGGAGACTATGGCTACACCTTC.

The CDR3 sequence: CSVEVGANYGYTF. Here the CDR3 DNA reads TGCAGCGTTGAGGTAGGAGCTAACTATGGCTACACCTTC. The rearrangement uses TRBV29-1 and TRBJ1-2; D is ambiguous. Trimming removed 3 bases from V and 0 bases from J, with 8 bases in between. There are 13 residues in the CDR3. The V gene's germline CDR1 is SQVTM and CDR2 ANQGSEA.

The chain carries TRBV7-9 and TRBJ2-1; D may be TRBD2 (6 bases). The CDR3 sequence is 15 residues long. The V and J ends lost 1 base and 5 bases respectively, with 12 bases between them. Germline CDR1 reads SEHNR; CDR2 reads FQNEAQ (reference sequence). CDR3 sequence (DNA): TGTGCCAGCAGCTTAGGGCTCGGGGGACACAATGAGCAGTTCTTC. Translation gives CASSLGLGGHNEQFF.

A few counts support this clone. The V gene is TRBV7-3, the J gene TRBJ2-3; no reliable D call. V lost 2 bases and J lost 2, with 2 bases in between. The CDR3 runs 12 residues. CDR1 and CDR2 (germline): SGHTA, FQGTGA. The CDR3 coding sequence is TGTGCCAGCAGCTTACTCACAGATACGCAGTATTTT. Translating it yields CASSLLTDTQYF.

This clone was seen only once. The chain has TRBV5-1 and TRBJ1-1; 10 bases are a match to TRBD1. Losses at the gene ends were 4 bases for V and 3 bases for J; bases not matched to a gene: 3. CDR3 length: 14 residues. CDR1 is SGHRS and CDR2 is YFSETQ in the germline V gene. CDR3 region: CASSRTGGDTEAFF. Written as DNA, the CDR3 is TGCGCCAGCAGCCGGACAGGGGGGGACACTGAAGCTTTCTTT.

The chain recombines TRBV2 with TRBJ1-1; 11 positions match TRBD1. Germline-derived CDR1 and CDR2 are SNHLY and FYNNEI. The CDR3 has 13 residues. Trimming cost V 7 bases and J 7 bases; bases outside gene matches: 5. The CDR3 loop is CASTGQGAVEAFF. The DNA of the CDR3 is TGTGCCAGCACAGGACAGGGGGCGGTTGAAGCTTTCTTT.

The V and J genes are TRBV12-5 and TRBJ1-2; D remains ambiguous. This CDR3 comprises 13 residues. Between the trimmed V and J ends, which lost 6 bases and 4 bases, there was a span of 12 bases. Germline V gives CDR1 LGHNT, CDR2 FRNRAP. The CDR3 here is CASGYASGYGYTF. The CDR3 DNA reads as TGTGCTAGTGGCTACGCCTCGGGCTATGGCTACACCTTC.

The V and J genes are TRBV9 and TRBJ2-6; D is undetermined. The V gene's germline CDR1 is SGDLS and CDR2 YYNGEE. V was pared by 4 bases and J by 1 base, with 9 bases between. This CDR3 contains 15 residues. Here the CDR3 DNA reads TGTGCCAGCAGCAATCTGTTTTCTGGGGCCAACGTCCTGACTTTC. Translation gives CASSNLFSGANVLTF.

Here the CDR3 reads CASSIVGGATPGTQYF. CDR3 sequence (DNA): TGTGCCAGTAGTATAGTAGGGGGGGCGACCCCCGGTACGCAGTATTTT. The chain links TRBV19 to TRBJ2-3; D is perhaps TRBD2 (7 bases). Between the trimmed V and J ends, which lost 1 base and 8 bases, there was a span of 19 bases. This CDR3 region has 16 residues. Germline V lookup: CDR1 LNHDA, CDR2 SQIVND (reference sequence). Using reference TRBV19 and TRBJ2-3 for the parts outside the CDR3, the full variable domain is DGGITQSPKYLFRKEGQNVTLSCEQNLNHDAMYWYRQDPGQGLRLIYYSQIVNDFQKGDIAEGYSVSREKKESFPLTVTSAQKNPTAFYLCASSIVGGATPGTQYFGPGTRLTVL.

The chain employs TRBV4-2 and TRBJ2-7; TRBD2 matches 14 bases. V trimming: 3 bases; J trimming: 0 bases; junction bases outside the gene matches: 4. The CDR3 is 17 amino acids. Germline CDR1 and CDR2: LGHNA and YNFKEQ. The CDR3 nucleotides are TGTGCCAGCAGCCACATCGGGACTAGCGGGAGCTCCTACGAGCAGTACTTC. This sequence encodes CASSHIGTSGSSYEQYF.

The CDR3 DNA reads as TGTGCCAGCAGCTTCGGACTAGCGGTTTACACCGGGGAGCTGTTTTTT. This codes for CASSFGLAVYTGELFF. This chain links TRBV7-2 with TRBJ2-2, with TRBD2 matching over 10 bases. Trimming cost V 3 bases and J 3 bases; bases outside gene matches: 4. CDR1 is SGHTA, CDR2 FQGNSA, per germline. The CDR3 has 16 residues.

The chain recombines TRBV6-1 with TRBJ1-1; D remains ambiguous. The CDR3 is made up of 13 amino acids. CDR1 and CDR2 (germline): MNHNS, SASEGT. Deletions cut 7 bases from V and 0 bases from J, with 9 bases between. This chain's CDR3 is CASTYGVNTEAFF. The CDR3 DNA is TGTGCCAGCACCTACGGGGTGAACACTGAAGCTTTCTTT.

This clone appeared a few times. A junction end diverges from the germline sequence, so it may reflect a read error. J is TRBJ2-7 and V is TRBV4-1; D is possibly TRBD2 (6 bases). This CDR3 region has 11 residues. Germline loops: CDR1 MGHRA, CDR2 YSYEKL. The CDR3 loop reads CATSRAGEQYF. For the CDR3, the DNA is TGCGCCACCAGCCGGGCGGGAGAGCAGTACTTC.

The chain joins TRBV14 to TRBJ2-5; 10 nucleotides agree with TRBD1. V shed 3 bases, J shed 3 bases, and the junction held 13 bases outside the gene matches. This CDR3 comprises 18 residues. The germline V gene encodes CDR1 SGHDN and CDR2 FVKESK. CDR3 in amino acids: CASSQSGTGAGLEETQYF. The CDR3 DNA follows: TGTGCCAGCAGCCAGTCCGGGACAGGGGCCGGTCTAGAAGAGACCCAGTACTTC.

V gene TRBV7-9 combines with J gene TRBJ1-1; D gene uncertain. Trimming removed 1 base at V and 3 bases at J, with 12 bases between. Germline V gives CDR1 SEHNR, CDR2 FQNEAQ (reference sequence). The CDR3 extends over 15 amino acids. The DNA for the CDR3 is TGTGCCAGCAGCTTAGAGTTAGTGGGAGACACTGAAGCTTTCTTT. Amino acids: CASSLELVGDTEAFF.

The J gene is TRBJ2-1, the V gene TRBV19, with D possibly TRBD2 on 7 matching bases. CDR3 length equals 18 residues. Between the trimmed V and J ends, which lost 3 bases and 0 bases, there was a span of 18 bases. Germline CDR1 LNHDA, CDR2 SQIVND (reference sequence). This CDR3 reads CASSMGGPSESSYNEQFF. CDR3 DNA sequence: TGTGCCAGTAGTATGGGGGGGCCTAGCGAGAGCTCCTACAATGAGCAGTTCTTC.

This sequence joins TRBV19 and TRBJ2-5; 10 positions agree with TRBD1. TRBJ2-7 explains the end of the DNA better; the J call may be wrong. Germline CDR1 is LNHDA and CDR2 is SQIVND (reference sequence). The CDR3 totals 14 residues. As DNA, the CDR3 is TGTGCCAGTAGTCCCGGGACAGGGGCCCACGAGCAGTACTTC. Translating gives CASSPGTGAHEQYF.

The V and J genes are TRBV10-3 and TRBJ2-3; TRBD1 matches at 9 bases. This CDR3 spans 14 amino acids. V shed 8 bases and J 1 base; nucleotides not matched to a gene: 4. Per germline, CDR1 ENHRY and CDR2 SYGVKD. The CDR3 sequence: CAIHRGQGTDTQYF. The CDR3 region has the DNA TGTGCCATCCACAGGGGGCAGGGCACAGATACGCAGTATTTT.

The chain carries TRBV2 and TRBJ2-7; TRBD2 matches at 7 bases. CDR3 length: 15 residues. Germline CDR1 and CDR2: SNHLY and FYNNEI. Unmatched junction bases numbered 11, after V lost 4 bases and J lost 5 bases. The CDR3 protein is CASSGGGWAGNEQYF. The CDR3 DNA reads as TGTGCCAGCAGTGGGGGGGGGTGGGCAGGGAACGAGCAGTACTTC.

V usage is TRBV19 and J usage is TRBJ1-1, with no clear D. Germline V gene lookup returns CDR1 LNHDA and CDR2 SQIVND (reference sequence). V gave up 7 bases and J gave up 0 bases, with 9 bases separating them. The CDR3 is 13 amino acids. This CDR3 is CASTYSMNTEAFF. The DNA of the CDR3 is TGTGCCAGTACCTACAGCATGAACACTGAAGCTTTCTTT.

This clone came up a few times. This chain joins TRBV2 and TRBJ1-5; no clear D gene. The germline gives CDR1 SNHLY, CDR2 FYNNEI. The V end lost 3 bases, the J end lost 10 bases, and 13 bases lay between the germline ends. The CDR3 has 13 residues. The CDR3 loop is CASSESPSGPQHF. The CDR3 nucleotides read TGTGCCAGCAGTGAGTCGCCGTCGGGTCCCCAGCATTTT.

The genes are TRBV7-9 and TRBJ2-1, with D possibly matching TRBD2 (6 bases). This CDR3 region has 16 residues. In germline, CDR1 is SEHNR, CDR2 FQNEAQ (reference sequence). With 3 bases removed from V and 0 bases from J, the gap between germline ends came to 12 bases. The CDR3 spells CASSLVSGSSYNEQFF. The CDR3 bases are TGTGCCAGCAGCTTGGTTAGCGGTAGCTCCTACAATGAGCAGTTCTTC.